The clone carrying this T cell receptor (beta chain) was picked up one time. The germline V gene has CDR1 SGHRS and CDR2 YFSETQ. V dropped 3 bases and J dropped 3 bases, with 13 bases sitting between them. The CDR3 length is 14 residues. The data are from a study of TIL therapy for anti-PD-1-resistant metastatic lung cancer. As for time point: pre-treatment sample, taken before nivolumab and TIL therapy. Tumor tissue came from excised metastases, mostly pleural nodules or supraclavicular lymph nodes. The immunoSEQ assay was v3. Data came from immunoSEQ multiplex PCR; TCRdb stores just in-frame clones and leaves some out. Here the sample spans some 90,000 clones, around three fifths being singletons.

The rearrangement joins TRBV5-1 to TRBJ2-7; D could derive from TRBD1 or TRBD2 (6 bases each). The material was tumor tissue, obtained at baseline. The clonotype was recovered from a person aged 25-80 years with non-small cell lung cancer. CDR3 coding DNA: TGCGCCAGCAGCTGGAGGGGGTACGGCTACGAGCAGTACTTC. Its translation: CASSWRGYGYEQYF.